One and the same sample provided the 23 T cell receptor beta chains below, sequenced in a study of regulatory T cells in long-lasting Graves disease. As for time point: newly diagnosed GD, antithyroid drugs for less than 3 months. Researchers made the TCR library from RNA that was extracted from PBMCs. HTBI primers from iRepertoire and Arm-PCR of CDR3 regions yielded the TCR beta libraries. MiXCR, run by TCRdb on the multiplex PCR reads, gives a single entry per CDR3 protein. Among under 300,000 distinct CDR3 sequences listed, around 17% were seen once. Sequencing was performed on peripheral blood mononuclear cells (PBMCs), taken at new diagnosis, from a patient treated with antithyroid drugs. The receptors here all came from a female donor with Graves disease.

The chain employs TRBV4-1 and TRBJ1-1; 7 bases fit TRBD1. The CDR3 runs 16 residues. The V and J ends lost 0 bases and 1 base, in that order; junction bases with no gene match: 5. Germline V gives CDR1 MGHRA, CDR2 YSYEKL. CDR3 loop: CASSQEHRGWNTEAFF. CDR3 sequence (DNA): TGCGCCAGCAGCCAAGAACACAGGGGATGGAACACTGAAGCTTTCTTT.

The rearrangement uses TRBV7-2 and TRBJ2-5; 7 bases align to TRBD2. This CDR3 comprises 11 residues. Germline trimming cut 4 bases from V and 9 bases from J; bases unmatched to any gene: 2. Germline CDR1 and CDR2: SGHTA and FQGNSA. The CDR3 loop reads CASSYREAQYF. CDR3 coding DNA: TGTGCCAGCAGCTACCGGGAGGCCCAGTACTTC.

This clonotype was seen many times. The chain combines TRBV6-1 with TRBJ2-7, with a possible D match to TRBD2 (6 bases). This CDR3 contains 14 residues. In germline, CDR1 is MNHNS, CDR2 SASEGT. The V end was cut by 6 bases, the J end by 3 bases, with 15 bases between. The CDR3 coding sequence is TGTGCCAGCAGGGAGGGGAGAGGGCGCTACGAGCAGTACTTC. Translated: CASREGRGRYEQYF.

The sample holds many counts of this clonotype. The V and J genes are TRBV29-1 and TRBJ2-7, with D unclear. The CDR3 contains 12 residues. CDR1 is SQVTM and CDR2 is ANQGSEA in the germline V gene. V gave up 4 bases and J gave up 0 bases, with 7 bases separating them. The CDR3 DNA follows: TGCAGCGTTGGGGTTAGCTCCTACGAGCAGTACTTC. It encodes CSVGVSSYEQYF.

This clonotype was seen many times. The rearrangement joins TRBV14 to TRBJ2-1; 13 bases line up with TRBD2. J was trimmed by 9 bases and V by 4 bases; bases with no gene match: 9. Germline V gene data show CDR1 as SGHDN and CDR2 as FVKESK. The CDR3 is 16 residues long. This CDR3 is CASSPQLAGGVGEQFF. The CDR3 DNA reads as TGTGCCAGCAGCCCTCAACTAGCGGGAGGGGTGGGTGAGCAGTTCTTC.

This clonotype was detected ten times or more. This rearrangement joins TRBV27 to TRBJ2-2, with TRBD1 matching over 9 bases. The CDR3 consists of 16 residues. The J segment lost 3 bases and the V segment lost 6 bases, leaving 8 bases of the junction unmatched. Per the germline V gene, CDR1 is MNHEY and CDR2 is SMNVEV (reference sequence). CDR3 DNA sequence: TGTGCCAGCAGCCGAAGACAGGGGGTCTACACCGGGGAGCTGTTTTTT. Translation gives CASSRRQGVYTGELFF.

This clonotype was counted many times. V is TRBV10-3 and J is TRBJ2-1; 11 bases line up with TRBD2. This CDR3 contains 15 residues. CDR1 is ENHRY and CDR2 is SYGVKD in the germline V gene. The junction had 4 bases not matched to a gene; V was cut back by 1 base and J by 8 bases. CDR3: CAISELVLAGDEQFF. The CDR3 DNA is TGTGCCATCAGTGAGTTGGTACTAGCGGGAGATGAGCAGTTCTTC.

This clonotype was counted only a few times. The chain employs TRBV6-2 or TRBV6-3 and TRBJ2-2; 16 positions agree with TRBD2. V dropped 6 bases and J dropped 7; count of bases not matched to a gene: 5. The CDR3 has 16 residues. The V gene's germline CDR1 is MNHEY and CDR2 SVGEGT. This CDR3 reads CASSPGLAGGVGELFF. The DNA of the CDR3 is TGTGCCAGCAGCCCGGGACTAGCGGGAGGGGTCGGGGAGCTGTTTTTT.

The genes are TRBV19 and TRBJ2-3; D unresolved. V was pared by 7 bases and J by 1 base, with 9 bases between. The CDR3 is 13 amino acids. The germline CDR1 and CDR2 sequences are LNHDA and SQIVND (reference sequence). The chain's CDR3 is CASTDGRTDTQYF. CDR3 nucleotide sequence: TGTGCCAGTACGGACGGCCGCACAGATACGCAGTATTTT.

This clonotype has just a few counts. The DNA of the CDR3 is TGTGCCACCAGTGACCAGAGAGCTGGGGCCAACGTCCTGACTTTC. Protein: CATSDQRAGANVLTF. The chain couples TRBV24-1 to TRBJ2-6, with D uncertain. Germline V gene lookup returns CDR1 KGHDR and CDR2 SFDVKD. V lost 4 bases and J 2 bases, leaving 8 bases between the germline ends. The CDR3 length is 15 residues.

This clonotype has at least ten counts. This chain connects TRBV6-1 to TRBJ1-2; no reliable D call. The CDR3 extends over 14 amino acids. Germline lookup yields CDR1 MNHNS and CDR2 SASEGT. V gave up 8 bases and J gave up 8 bases, with 21 bases separating them. CDR3 nucleotide sequence: TGTGCCAGCGGACGAATCCGGGCCCCCAGGGGCTACACCTTC. It specifies CASGRIRAPRGYTF.

Concerning this clonotype: Since a far larger clone is one base different, this is likely a read error. This chain connects TRBV11-3 to TRBJ2-7; D is ambiguous. The CDR3 is made up of 15 amino acids. CDR1 SGHNT and CDR2 YENEEA come from the germline V gene. Trimming took 3 bases from V and 7 from J, leaving 19 bases between them. This CDR3 reads CASSFESSPGREQYF. The CDR3 nucleotides read TGTGCCAGCAGCTTCGAGAGCTCGCCGGGTCGTGAGCAGTACTTC.

V is TRBV7-9 and J is TRBJ2-1; TRBD2 aligns across 9 bases. The junction had 5 bases not matched to a gene; V was cut back by 3 bases and J by 8 bases. The CDR3 totals 14 residues. Germline V gene data show CDR1 as SEHNR and CDR2 as FQNEAQ (reference sequence). The CDR3 nucleotides are TGTGCCAGCAGCTTTGGGACTAGCACCGATGAGCAGTTCTTC. Its protein is CASSFGTSTDEQFF.

The rearrangement uses TRBV11-3 and TRBJ2-5; D remains unclear. The CDR3 is 12 residues long. The V end lost 0 bases, the J end lost 5 bases, and 4 bases lay between the germline ends. Per the germline V gene, CDR1 is SGHNT and CDR2 is YENEEA. The CDR3: CASSLDTETQYF. The CDR3, as DNA: TGTGCCAGCAGCTTAGATACGGAGACCCAGTACTTC.

A word on this clonotype: A far larger clone differs by one base, so this is likely a read error. The CDR3 carries no conserved terminal phenylalanine or tryptophan, so it likely arises from a read error. The chain joins TRBV7-2 to TRBJ2-1, with 9 bases fitting TRBD2. Losses at the gene ends were 5 bases for V and 8 bases for J; bases not matched to a gene: 10. The CDR3 is 15 amino acids. The V gene's germline CDR1 is SGHTA and CDR2 FQGNSA. The CDR3 loop is CASSPRGRGLDEQFV. CDR3 coding DNA: TGTGCCAGCAGCCCCCGCGGGAGGGGATTGGATGAGCAGTTCGTC.

This chain joins TRBV20-1 and TRBJ2-7; 9 nucleotides align to TRBD1. The trim removed 5 bases at V and 4 bases at J, leaving 6 bases unmatched. CDR1 and CDR2 (germline): DFQATT, SNEGSKA (reference sequence). The CDR3 loop spans 13 amino acids. The CDR3 region is CSAAGQGRYEQYF. DNA of the CDR3: TGCAGTGCTGCGGGACAGGGCCGGTACGAGCAGTACTTC.

In its sample, this clonotype was seen many times. The genes are TRBV2 and TRBJ2-1; no definite D call. The CDR3 loop spans 13 amino acids. Germline values: CDR1 SNHLY, CDR2 FYNNEI. With 3 bases removed from V and 7 bases from J, the gap between germline ends came to 10 bases. DNA of the CDR3: TGTGCCAGCAGTGAGTTTGAGCTGAATGAGCAGTTCTTC. Residues: CASSEFELNEQFF.

This clonotype was observed many times. J is TRBJ2-5 and V is TRBV12-3 or TRBV12-4, with D maybe TRBD1 (5 bases). The CDR3 sequence is 12 residues long. Trimming pared 7 bases from V and 3 bases from J, leaving 9 bases between. The CDR3 here is CASTGQKETQYF. The DNA of the CDR3 is TGTGCCAGCACAGGGCAGAAAGAGACCCAGTACTTC.

Comments on this clonotype: A read error is possible here, since a much larger clone lies one base away. The chain has TRBV10-3 and TRBJ1-2; D is unresolved. The V and J ends lost 10 bases and 3 bases respectively, with 12 bases between them. Germline V gene data show CDR1 as ENHRY and CDR2 as SYGVKD. The CDR3 covers 12 residues. The CDR3 reads CATRREDYGYTF. Written as DNA, the CDR3 is TGTGCCACCAGGAGAGAGGACTATGGCTACACCTTC.

This clonotype was detected many times. J is TRBJ2-7 and V is TRBV28; 8 nucleotides line up with TRBD1. From germline, CDR1 is MDHEN and CDR2 SYDVKM. CDR3 length: 13 residues. The ends lost 7 bases at V and 1 base at J; junction bases unmatched: 3. The CDR3 DNA reads as TGTGCCAGCACGACAGGGGTATCCTACGAGCAGTACTTC. Amino acids: CASTTGVSYEQYF.

This clonotype was counted at least ten times. This rearrangement joins TRBV7-2 to TRBJ1-5; 7 bases map to TRBD1. The germline gives CDR1 SGHTA, CDR2 FQGNSA. The junction had 7 bases not matched to a gene; V was cut back by 2 bases and J by 3 bases. This CDR3 is built from 16 residues. The CDR3 sequence is CASSLMAGGINQPQHF. The CDR3 DNA follows: TGTGCCAGCAGCTTAATGGCAGGGGGAATCAATCAGCCCCAGCATTTT.

This clonotype was observed at least ten times. The chain combines TRBV19 with TRBJ1-1, with D uncertain. The CDR3 sequence is 14 residues long. V was shortened by 3 bases and J by 0 bases, with 8 bases between the two germline ends. Germline V CDR1 and CDR2: LNHDA, SQIVND (reference sequence). Here the CDR3 DNA reads TGTGCCAGTAGTATCACAGTCATGAACACTGAAGCTTTCTTT. It translates to CASSITVMNTEAFF.

This clonotype was observed many times. The chain combines TRBV30 with TRBJ2-1; possible D gene TRBD2, 7 bases. CDR1 GTSNPN and CDR2 SVGIG come from the germline V gene (reference sequence). V lost 1 base to trimming and J lost 0 bases, with 13 bases between them. The CDR3 is 16 amino acids. The DNA for the CDR3 is TGTGCCTGGAGTGGCGGGGGCGGGAGCTCCTACAATGAGCAGTTCTTC. Translation: CAWSGGGGSSYNEQFF.